This T cell receptor (beta chain) was captured by sequencing in a study of identical twins. V shed 6 bases and J shed 8 bases, with 11 bases lying between them. This CDR3 has 12 amino acids. Germline V lookup: CDR1 MDHEN, CDR2 SYDVKM. This clonotype was detected a few times. The antigen is not known. Each CDR3 protein gets one entry after TCRdb re-called the 5' RACE reads with MiXCR. The sample comprises hundreds of thousands of distinct CDR3 sequences, around 12% of which are singletons, and approximately 7.6% rests with the top ten. Study-wide results and caveats: Researchers caution that invariant MAIT and iNKT cells could partly confound zero-insertion analyses. Cord blood beta clonotypes that were abundant carried fewer insertions, and memory repertoires showed no such trend. Conclusions came from cross-sectional statistical analysis, not from following the same donors. Monozygotic twin pairs showed more out-of-frame TCR alpha sharing than models estimated.

This same sample was also taken into another study, of yellow fever vaccine responses in identical twins.

The sequence derives from a woman younger than 35 in good health. The chain couples TRBV28 to TRBJ2-1; no reliable D call. Source material: CD8+ T cells sorted from blood. The CDR3 protein is CASSQDLHEQFF. CDR3 nucleotide sequence: TGTGCCAGCAGCCAAGACTTACATGAGCAGTTCTTC.